This is a list of T cell receptor beta chains from one sample in a study of blood T cell repertoires in COVID-19. Profiling relied on immunoSEQ multiplex PCR, and the TCRdb table lists in-frame clones only, not all of them. The sample includes 35,000 or so clones, 90% of them seen just once. Sequencing was performed on peripheral blood. The receptors were gathered from a man between 65 and 80 years old with acute or convalescent COVID-19. Both conserved end residues are part of each CDR3. D genes are given only for firm matches. Clone sizes are given selectively: once, few, many, or a class where the clone is expanded.

>TRBV3-1/TRBV3-2|TRBD2|.|TRBJ2-1
TGTGCCAGCAGCCAAGGCGGACTAGCGGACTCCCTCTACAATGAGCAGTTCTTC
CASSQGGLADSLYNEQFF
>TRBV6-2/TRBV6-3|.|.|TRBJ1-2
TGTGCCAGCAGCCAACACGGGAATCCCGGCTACACCTTC
CASSQHGNPGYTF
>TRBV5-1|.|.|TRBJ2-3
TGCGCCAGCCGGCCGGACTCCCATTCAGATACGCAGTATTTT
CASRPDSHSDTQYF
>TRBV15|.|.|TRBJ1-1
TGTGCCACCAGCGCCCGGCGACAGGACACTGAAGCTTTCTTT
CATSARRQDTEAFF
>TRBV4-3|TRBD2|.|TRBJ2-1
TGCGCCAGCAGCCTCAGTAGCGGGAGCTCCTACAATGAGCAGTTCTTC
CASSLSSGSSYNEQFF
>TRBV6-5|.|.|TRBJ2-7
TGTGCCTCGGAAAGGAGGCCGGCCTACGAGCAGTACTTC
CASERRPAYEQYF
>TRBV27|TRBD1|.|TRBJ2-5
TGTGCCAGCAGTTTAGAGGCACAGGGGGCGTGGGAGACCCAGTACTTC
CASSLEAQGAWETQYF
>TRBV18|TRBD1|.|TRBJ1-2
TGTGCCAGCTCACCAGGGACAGGGTGGGGAAGCTATGGCTACACCTTC
CASSPGTGWGSYGYTF
>TRBV14|TRBD1|.|TRBJ1-2
TGTGCCAGCAGCCAAGTCCTCAGGGGGTCCTCCTATGGCTACACCTTC
CASSQVLRGSSYGYTF
>TRBV9|TRBD1|.|TRBJ1-4
TGTGCCAGCAGCGCCTACTCGGGACAGGGTGAAAAACTGTTTTTT
CASSAYSGQGEKLFF
>TRBV9|.|.|TRBJ2-4
TGTGCCAGCAGCGTATCGGGAGCAGCCAAAAACATTCAGTACTTC
CASSVSGAAKNIQYF
>TRBV28|TRBD1|once|TRBJ1-5
TGTGCCAGCAGTGCGGACAGGGTCCCTTGGCAGCCCCAGCATTTT
CASSADRVPWQPQHF
>TRBV7-9|TRBD2|.|TRBJ2-2
TGTGCCAGCAGCCCCTGGGCGGGAGGCCGTCGAGGGGCCGGGGAGCTGTTTTTT
CASSPWAGGRRGAGELFF
>TRBV5-1|.|.|TRBJ1-3
TGCGCCAGCAGCTTGCAGGAAGGAAACACCATATATTTT
CASSLQEGNTIYF
>TRBV5-6|.|once|TRBJ1-2
TGTGCCAGCAGCTTGTCGGGGGACCCCCGGCTCTATGGCTACACCTTC
CASSLSGDPRLYGYTF
>TRBV7-8|.|.|TRBJ1-2
TGTGCCAGCAGCCTTGCAGGGAGGAGAGACTATGGCTACACCTTC
CASSLAGRRDYGYTF
>TRBV5-5|TRBD1|once|TRBJ2-7
TGTGCCAGCAGCCGTGGACAGGCAACTGGTGAGCAGTACTTC
CASSRGQATGEQYF
>TRBV28|.|.|TRBJ2-5
TGTGCCAGCAGAACTAGTGGTGGGGAGACCCAGTACTTC
CASRTSGGETQYF
>TRBV6-6|.|.|TRBJ2-1
TGTGCCAGCAGTCCCCCAGAGGGGGGGGAAGGCGGTCAAACCTACAATGAGCAGTTCTTC
CASSPPEGGEGGQTYNEQFF
>TRBV5-1|TRBD1|.|TRBJ2-7
TGCGCCAGCAGCTCTACCGGGACAGGGGCCTACGAGCAGTACTTC
CASSSTGTGAYEQYF
>TRBV9|.|.|TRBJ1-1
TGTGCCAGCAGCGTGGACACTTACACTGAAGCTTTCTTT
CASSVDTYTEAFF
>TRBV6-5|TRBD1|.|TRBJ1-5
TGTGCCAGCAGTTTACAGGGGGCCGACAATCAGCCCCAGCATTTT
CASSLQGADNQPQHF
>TRBV7-8|.|.|TRBJ2-2
TGTGCCAGCAGCCCAGGGGTCCGGGGAATCGGGGAGCTGTTTTTT
CASSPGVRGIGELFF
>TRBV7-2|.|.|TRBJ2-7
TGTGCCAGCAGACCAGCAGGGCTCACCTACGAGCAGTACTTC
CASRPAGLTYEQYF
>TRBV5-1|TRBD1|.|TRBJ1-6
TGCGCCAGCAGCTTGGAAGGGACAGCAAATTCACCCCTCCACTTT
CASSLEGTANSPLHF
>TRBV5-1|.|once|TRBJ1-5
TGCGCCAGCAGCTACGACACCTCGAGTACGGCCCAGCATTTT
CASSYDTSSTAQHF
>TRBV3-1/TRBV3-2|.|.|TRBJ1-1
TGTGCCAGCAGCCAAGAACAGCCTAACGCTGAAGCTTTCTTT
CASSQEQPNAEAFF
>TRBV6-6|.|.|TRBJ2-5
TGTGCCAGCAGCCCGCGGACAGTACAAGAGACCCAGTACTTC
CASSPRTVQETQYF
>TRBV6-6|TRBD1|few|TRBJ2-7
TGTGCCAGCACCCGAGAGGGACAGGGAACCTACGAGCAGTACTTC
CASTREGQGTYEQYF
>TRBV28|TRBD1|.|TRBJ1-1
TGTGCCAGCAGTGGGACCCTCGAACAGGGGGCGCGGGGCCTTACCGCTTTCTTT
CASSGTLEQGARGLTAFF
>TRBV11-3|.|.|TRBJ2-3
TGTGCCAGCAGCTTACTAGGAGATACGCAGTATTTT
CASSLLGDTQYF
>TRBV20-1|.|.|TRBJ1-1
TGCAGTGCTGGCGGGGACACTGAAGCTTTCTTT
CSAGGDTEAFF
>TRBV7-2|TRBD1|.|TRBJ1-2
TGTGCCAGCAGCTTAGAGGGACAGGCCTATGGCTACACCTTC
CASSLEGQAYGYTF
>TRBV27|.|once|TRBJ1-5
TGTGCCAGCAGTCCCTTAGGGGAACTCGAGCAGAGGCAGCCCCAGCATTTT
CASSPLGELEQRQPQHF
>TRBV29-1|.|once|TRBJ2-3
TGCAGCGTTGGTGGGCCAGCAACAGATACGCAGTATTTT
CSVGGPATDTQYF
>TRBV3-1/TRBV3-2|.|.|TRBJ1-1
TGTGCCAGCAGCCGGACGACAGACACTGAAGCTTTCTTT
CASSRTTDTEAFF
>TRBV3-1/TRBV3-2|.|.|TRBJ2-3
TGTGCCAGCAGCCGCGGAGGGAACACAGATACGCAGTATTTT
CASSRGGNTDTQYF